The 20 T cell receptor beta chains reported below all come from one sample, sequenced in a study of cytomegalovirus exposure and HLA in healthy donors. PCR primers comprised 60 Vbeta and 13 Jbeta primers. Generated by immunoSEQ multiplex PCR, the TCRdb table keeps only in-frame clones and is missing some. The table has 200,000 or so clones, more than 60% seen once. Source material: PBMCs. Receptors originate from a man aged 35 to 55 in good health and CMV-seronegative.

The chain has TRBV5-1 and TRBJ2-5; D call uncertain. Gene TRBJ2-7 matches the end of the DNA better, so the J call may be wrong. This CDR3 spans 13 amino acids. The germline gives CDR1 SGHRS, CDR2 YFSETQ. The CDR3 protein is CASSTNGYYEQYF. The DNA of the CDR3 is TGCGCCAGCAGCACAAACGGATACTACGAGCAGTACTTC.

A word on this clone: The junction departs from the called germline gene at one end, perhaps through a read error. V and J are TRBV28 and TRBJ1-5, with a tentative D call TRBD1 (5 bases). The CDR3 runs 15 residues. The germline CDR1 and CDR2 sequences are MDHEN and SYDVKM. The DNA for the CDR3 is TGTGCCAGCAGCTTATCAAGGGGCTTCAATCAGCCCCAGCATTTT. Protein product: CASSLSRGFNQPQHF.

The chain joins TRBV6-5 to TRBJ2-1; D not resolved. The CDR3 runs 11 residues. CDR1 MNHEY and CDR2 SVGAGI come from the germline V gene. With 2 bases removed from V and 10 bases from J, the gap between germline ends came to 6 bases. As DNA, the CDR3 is TGTGCCAGCAGTTACGCTGGCGAGCAGTTCTTC. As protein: CASSYAGEQFF.

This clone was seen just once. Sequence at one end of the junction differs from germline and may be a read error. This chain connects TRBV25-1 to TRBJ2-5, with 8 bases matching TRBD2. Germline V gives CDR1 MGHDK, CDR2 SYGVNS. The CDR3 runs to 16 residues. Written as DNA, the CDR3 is TGTGCCAGCAGTGAATCGGCACTAGCGGAGATTGAGATCCAGTACTTC. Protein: CASSESALAEIEIQYF.

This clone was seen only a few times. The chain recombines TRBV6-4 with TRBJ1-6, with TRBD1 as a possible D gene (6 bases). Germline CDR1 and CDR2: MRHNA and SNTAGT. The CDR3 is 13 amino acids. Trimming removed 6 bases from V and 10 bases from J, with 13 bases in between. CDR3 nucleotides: TGTGCCAGCAGACAGGGTATTGGGTCACCCCTCCACTTT. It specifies CASRQGIGSPLHF.

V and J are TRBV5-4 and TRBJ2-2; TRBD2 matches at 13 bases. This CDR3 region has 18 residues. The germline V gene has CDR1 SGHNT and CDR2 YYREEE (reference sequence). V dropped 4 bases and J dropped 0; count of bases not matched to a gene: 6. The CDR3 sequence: CASSPGLAGLTNTGELFF. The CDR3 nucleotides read TGTGCCAGCAGCCCGGGACTAGCGGGACTAACGAACACCGGGGAGCTGTTTTTT.

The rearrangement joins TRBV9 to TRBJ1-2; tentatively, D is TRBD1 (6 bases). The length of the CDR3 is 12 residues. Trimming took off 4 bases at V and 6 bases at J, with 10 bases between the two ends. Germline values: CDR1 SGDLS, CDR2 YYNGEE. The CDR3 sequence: CASSSQGDGYTF. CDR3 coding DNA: TGTGCCAGCAGCTCACAGGGCGATGGCTACACCTTC.

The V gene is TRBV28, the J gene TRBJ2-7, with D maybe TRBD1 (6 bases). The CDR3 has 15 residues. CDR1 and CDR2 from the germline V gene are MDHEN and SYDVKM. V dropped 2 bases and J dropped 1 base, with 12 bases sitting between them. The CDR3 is CASSLSKGVSYEQYF. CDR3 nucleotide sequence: TGTGCCAGCAGTTTAAGTAAGGGGGTTTCCTACGAGCAGTACTTC.

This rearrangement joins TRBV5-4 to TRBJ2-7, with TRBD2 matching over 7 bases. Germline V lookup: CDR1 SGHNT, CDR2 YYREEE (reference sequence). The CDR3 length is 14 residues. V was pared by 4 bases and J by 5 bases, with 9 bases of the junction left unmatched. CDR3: CASSGALGRDEQYF. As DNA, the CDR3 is TGTGCCAGCAGCGGAGCCTTGGGGAGGGACGAGCAGTACTTC.

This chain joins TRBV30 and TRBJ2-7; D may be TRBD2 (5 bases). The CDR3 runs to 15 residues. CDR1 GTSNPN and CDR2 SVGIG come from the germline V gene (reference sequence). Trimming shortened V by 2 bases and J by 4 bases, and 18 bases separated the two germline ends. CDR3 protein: CAWSPPGQRYYEQYF. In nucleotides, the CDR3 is TGTGCCTGGAGTCCCCCCGGGCAGCGGTATTACGAGCAGTACTTC.

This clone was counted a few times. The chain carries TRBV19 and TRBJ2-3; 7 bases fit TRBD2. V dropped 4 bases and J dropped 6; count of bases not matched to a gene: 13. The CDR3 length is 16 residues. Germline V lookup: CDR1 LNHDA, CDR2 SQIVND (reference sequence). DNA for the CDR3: TGTGCCAGTAGTACTCTAGCGGCCTCCCCAAGGGATACGCAGTATTTT. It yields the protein CASSTLAASPRDTQYF.

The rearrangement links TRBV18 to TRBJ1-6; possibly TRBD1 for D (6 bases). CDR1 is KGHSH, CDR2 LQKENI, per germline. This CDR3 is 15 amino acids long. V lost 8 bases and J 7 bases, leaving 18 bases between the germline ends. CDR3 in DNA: TGTGCCAGCGCAGTCAACAGGGCCGGGAATTCACCCCTCCACTTT. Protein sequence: CASAVNRAGNSPLHF.

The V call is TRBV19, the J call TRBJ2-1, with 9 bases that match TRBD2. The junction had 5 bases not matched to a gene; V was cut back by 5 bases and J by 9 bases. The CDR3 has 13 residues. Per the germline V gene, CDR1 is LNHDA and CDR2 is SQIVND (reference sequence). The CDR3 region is CASSAGLATEQFF. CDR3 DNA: TGTGCCAGTAGTGCTGGACTAGCGACTGAGCAGTTCTTC.

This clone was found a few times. Here the CDR3 DNA reads TGTGCCAGCAGTTTAGGGACAACGAACTATGGCTACACCTTC. Protein product: CASSLGTTNYGYTF. The chain joins TRBV28 to TRBJ1-2, with a tentative D call TRBD1 (6 bases). Trimming cost V 2 bases and J 2 bases, with 9 bases left between them. The length of the CDR3 is 14 residues. Germline CDR1 reads MDHEN; CDR2 reads SYDVKM.

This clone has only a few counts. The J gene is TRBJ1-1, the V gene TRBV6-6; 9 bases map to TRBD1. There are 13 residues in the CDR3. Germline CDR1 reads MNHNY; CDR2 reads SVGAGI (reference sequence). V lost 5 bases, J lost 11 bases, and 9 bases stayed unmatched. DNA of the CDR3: TGTGCCAGCAGTACCGGACAGGGGCGCGGTGCTTTCTTT. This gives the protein CASSTGQGRGAFF.

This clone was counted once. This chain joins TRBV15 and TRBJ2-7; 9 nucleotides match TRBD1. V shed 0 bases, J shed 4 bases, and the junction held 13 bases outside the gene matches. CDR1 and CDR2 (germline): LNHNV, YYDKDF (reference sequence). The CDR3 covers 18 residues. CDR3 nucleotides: TGTGCCACCAGCAGAGATGTTCGTATGACAGGGGGGACATACGAGCAGTACTTC. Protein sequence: CATSRDVRMTGGTYEQYF.

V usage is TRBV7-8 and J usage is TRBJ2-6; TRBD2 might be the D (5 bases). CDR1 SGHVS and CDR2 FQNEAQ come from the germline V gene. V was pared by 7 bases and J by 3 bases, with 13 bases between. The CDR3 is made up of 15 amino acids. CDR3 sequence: CASNGELVGANVLTF. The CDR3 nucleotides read TGTGCCAGCAATGGGGAGTTAGTTGGGGCCAACGTCCTGACTTTC.

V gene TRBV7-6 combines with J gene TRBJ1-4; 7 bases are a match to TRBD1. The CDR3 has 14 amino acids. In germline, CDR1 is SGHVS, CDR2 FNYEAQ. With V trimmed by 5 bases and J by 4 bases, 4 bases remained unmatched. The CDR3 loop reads CASSLDRINEKLFF. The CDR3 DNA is TGTGCCAGCAGCCTGGACAGGATTAATGAAAAACTGTTTTTT. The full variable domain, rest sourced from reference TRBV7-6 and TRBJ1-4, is GAGVSQSPRYKVTKRGQDVALRCDPISGHVSLYWYRQALGQGPEFLTYFNYEAQQDKSGLPNDRFSAERPEGSISTLTIQRTEQRDSAMYRCASSLDRINEKLFFGSGTQLSVL.

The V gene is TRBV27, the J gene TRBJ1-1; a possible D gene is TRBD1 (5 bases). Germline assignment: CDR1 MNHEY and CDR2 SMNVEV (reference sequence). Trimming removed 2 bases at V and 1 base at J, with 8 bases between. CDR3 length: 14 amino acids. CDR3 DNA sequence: TGTGCCAGCAGTTTACAGGGATCGAACACTGAAGCTTTCTTT. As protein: CASSLQGSNTEAFF.

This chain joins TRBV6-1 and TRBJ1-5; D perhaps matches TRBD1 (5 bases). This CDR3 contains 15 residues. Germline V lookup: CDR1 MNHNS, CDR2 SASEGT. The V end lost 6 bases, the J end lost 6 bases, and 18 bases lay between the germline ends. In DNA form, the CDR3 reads TGTGCCAGCAGCGTAAAAGGGGCACCTATTCAGCCCCAGCATTTT. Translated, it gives CASSVKGAPIQPQHF.